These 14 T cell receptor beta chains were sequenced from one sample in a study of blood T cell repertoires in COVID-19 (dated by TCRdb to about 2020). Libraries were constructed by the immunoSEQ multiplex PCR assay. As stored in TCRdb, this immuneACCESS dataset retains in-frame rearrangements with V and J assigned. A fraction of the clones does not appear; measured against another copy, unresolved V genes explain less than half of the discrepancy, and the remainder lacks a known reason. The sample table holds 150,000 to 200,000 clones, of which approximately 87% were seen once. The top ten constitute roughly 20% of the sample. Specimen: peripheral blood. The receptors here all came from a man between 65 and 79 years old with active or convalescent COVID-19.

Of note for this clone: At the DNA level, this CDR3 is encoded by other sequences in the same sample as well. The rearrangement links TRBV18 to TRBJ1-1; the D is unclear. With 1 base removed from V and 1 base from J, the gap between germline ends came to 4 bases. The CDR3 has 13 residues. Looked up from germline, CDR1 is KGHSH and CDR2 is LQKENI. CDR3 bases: TGTGCCAGCTCACCACAAGCGAACACTGAAGCTTTCTTT. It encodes CASSPQANTEAFF.

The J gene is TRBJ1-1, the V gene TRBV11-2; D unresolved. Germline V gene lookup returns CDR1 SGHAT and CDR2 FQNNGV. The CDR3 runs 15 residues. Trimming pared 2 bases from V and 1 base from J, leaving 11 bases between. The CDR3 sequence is CASSLSSTPNTEAFF. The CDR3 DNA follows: TGTGCCAGCAGCTTAAGTTCGACACCGAACACTGAAGCTTTCTTT.

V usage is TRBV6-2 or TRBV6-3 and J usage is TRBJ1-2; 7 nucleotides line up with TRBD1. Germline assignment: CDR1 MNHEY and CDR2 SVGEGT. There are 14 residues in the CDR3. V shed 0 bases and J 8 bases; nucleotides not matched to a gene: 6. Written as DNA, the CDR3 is TGTGCCAGCAGTTACTCGACAGGGCTCGACGGCTACACCTTC. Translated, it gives CASSYSTGLDGYTF.

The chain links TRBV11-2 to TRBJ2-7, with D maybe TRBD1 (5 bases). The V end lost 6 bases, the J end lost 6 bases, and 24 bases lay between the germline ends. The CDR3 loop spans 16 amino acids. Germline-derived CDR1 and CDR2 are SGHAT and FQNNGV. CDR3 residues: CASSTTATGTPGEQYF. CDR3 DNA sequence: TGTGCCAGCAGTACGACCGCTACAGGTACCCCCGGCGAGCAGTACTTC. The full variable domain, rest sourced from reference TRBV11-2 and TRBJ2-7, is EAGVAQSPRYKIIEKRQSVAFWCNPISGHATLYWYQQILGQGPKLLIQFQNNGVVDDSQLPKDRFSAERLKGVDSTLKIQPAKLEDSAVYLCASSTTATGTPGEQYFGPGTRLTVT.

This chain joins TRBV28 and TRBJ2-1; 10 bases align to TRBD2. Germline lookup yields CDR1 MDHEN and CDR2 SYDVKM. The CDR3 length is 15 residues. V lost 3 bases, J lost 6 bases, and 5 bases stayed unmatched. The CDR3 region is CASSFLAGDSNEQFF. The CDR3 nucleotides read TGTGCCAGCAGTTTTCTAGCGGGAGACAGCAATGAGCAGTTCTTC.

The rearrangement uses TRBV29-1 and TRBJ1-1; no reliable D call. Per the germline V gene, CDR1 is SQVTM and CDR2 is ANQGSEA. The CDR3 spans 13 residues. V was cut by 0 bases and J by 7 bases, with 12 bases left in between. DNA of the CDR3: TGCAGCGTTGAAGATGATAGGCGGCTTGAAGCTTTCTTT. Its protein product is CSVEDDRRLEAFF.

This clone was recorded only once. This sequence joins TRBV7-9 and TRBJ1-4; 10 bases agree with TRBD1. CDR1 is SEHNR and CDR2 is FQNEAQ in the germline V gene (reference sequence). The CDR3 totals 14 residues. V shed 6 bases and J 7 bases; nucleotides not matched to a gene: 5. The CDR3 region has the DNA TGTGCCAGCAGAAGACAGGGGGCAACTGAAAAACTGTTTTTT. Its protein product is CASRRQGATEKLFF. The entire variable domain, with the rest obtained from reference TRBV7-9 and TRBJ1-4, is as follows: DTGVSQNPRHKITKRGQNVTFRCDPISEHNRLYWYRQTLGQGPEFLTYFQNEAQLEKSRLLSDRFSAERPKGSFSTLEIQRTEQGDSAMYLCASRRQGATEKLFFGSGTQLSVL.

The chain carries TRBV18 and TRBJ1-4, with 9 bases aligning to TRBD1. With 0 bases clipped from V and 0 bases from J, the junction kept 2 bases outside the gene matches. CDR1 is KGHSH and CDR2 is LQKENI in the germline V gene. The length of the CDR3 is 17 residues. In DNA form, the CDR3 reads TGTGCCAGCTCACCACCGGGACAGGGCGCAACTAATGAAAAACTGTTTTTT. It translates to CASSPPGQGATNEKLFF.

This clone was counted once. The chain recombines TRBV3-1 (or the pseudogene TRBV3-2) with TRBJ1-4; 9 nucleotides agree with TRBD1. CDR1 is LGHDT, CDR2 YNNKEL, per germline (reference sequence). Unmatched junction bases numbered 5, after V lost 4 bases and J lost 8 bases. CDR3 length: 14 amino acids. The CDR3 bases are TGTGCCAGCAGCCTTAGGGACAGGGCGGAAAAACTGTTTTTT. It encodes CASSLRDRAEKLFF.

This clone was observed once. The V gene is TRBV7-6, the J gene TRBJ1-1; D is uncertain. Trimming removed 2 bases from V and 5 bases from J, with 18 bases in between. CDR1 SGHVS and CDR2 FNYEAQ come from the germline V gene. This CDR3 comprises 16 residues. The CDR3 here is CASSLSSSGLETEAFF. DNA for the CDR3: TGTGCCAGCAGCTTAAGTTCGAGCGGTTTGGAGACTGAAGCTTTCTTT.

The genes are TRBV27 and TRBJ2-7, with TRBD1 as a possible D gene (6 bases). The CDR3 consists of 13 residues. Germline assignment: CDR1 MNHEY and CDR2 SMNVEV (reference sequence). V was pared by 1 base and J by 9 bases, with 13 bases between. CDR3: CASSLLQGSWQYF. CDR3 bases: TGTGCCAGCAGTTTATTGCAGGGGTCGTGGCAGTACTTC.

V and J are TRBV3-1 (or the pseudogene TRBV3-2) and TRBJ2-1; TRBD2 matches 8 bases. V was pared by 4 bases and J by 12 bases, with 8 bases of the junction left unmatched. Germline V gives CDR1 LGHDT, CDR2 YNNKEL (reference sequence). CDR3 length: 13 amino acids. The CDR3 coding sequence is TGTGCCAGCAGCCGGCTACCGGGAGGGGGGCAGTTCTTC. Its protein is CASSRLPGGGQFF.

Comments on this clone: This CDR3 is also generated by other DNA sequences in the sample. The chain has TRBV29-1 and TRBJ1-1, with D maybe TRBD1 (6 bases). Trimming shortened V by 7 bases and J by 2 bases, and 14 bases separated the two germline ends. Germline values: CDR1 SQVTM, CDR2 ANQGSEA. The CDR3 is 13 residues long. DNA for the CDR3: TGCAGCGCGACACCCAGGGGAAACACTGAAGCTTTCTTT. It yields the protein CSATPRGNTEAFF.

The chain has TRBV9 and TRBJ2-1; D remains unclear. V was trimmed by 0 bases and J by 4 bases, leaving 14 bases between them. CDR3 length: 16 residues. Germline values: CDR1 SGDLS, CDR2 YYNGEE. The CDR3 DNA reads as TGTGCCAGCAGCGTAGAGCCCATCCCTAGTTACAATGAGCAGTTCTTC. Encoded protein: CASSVEPIPSYNEQFF.